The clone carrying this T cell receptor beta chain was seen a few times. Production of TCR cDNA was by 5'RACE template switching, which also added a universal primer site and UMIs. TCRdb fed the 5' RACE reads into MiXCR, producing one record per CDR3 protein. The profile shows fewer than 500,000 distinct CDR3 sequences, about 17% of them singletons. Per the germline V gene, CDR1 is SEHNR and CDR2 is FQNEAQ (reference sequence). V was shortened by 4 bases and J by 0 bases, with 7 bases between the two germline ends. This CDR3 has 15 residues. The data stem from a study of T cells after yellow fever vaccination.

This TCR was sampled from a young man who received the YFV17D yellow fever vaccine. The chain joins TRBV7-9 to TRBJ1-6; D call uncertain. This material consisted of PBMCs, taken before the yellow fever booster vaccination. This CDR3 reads CASSSGSSYNSPLHF. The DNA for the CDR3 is TGTGCCAGCAGCTCGGGCAGCTCCTATAATTCACCCCTCCACTTT.